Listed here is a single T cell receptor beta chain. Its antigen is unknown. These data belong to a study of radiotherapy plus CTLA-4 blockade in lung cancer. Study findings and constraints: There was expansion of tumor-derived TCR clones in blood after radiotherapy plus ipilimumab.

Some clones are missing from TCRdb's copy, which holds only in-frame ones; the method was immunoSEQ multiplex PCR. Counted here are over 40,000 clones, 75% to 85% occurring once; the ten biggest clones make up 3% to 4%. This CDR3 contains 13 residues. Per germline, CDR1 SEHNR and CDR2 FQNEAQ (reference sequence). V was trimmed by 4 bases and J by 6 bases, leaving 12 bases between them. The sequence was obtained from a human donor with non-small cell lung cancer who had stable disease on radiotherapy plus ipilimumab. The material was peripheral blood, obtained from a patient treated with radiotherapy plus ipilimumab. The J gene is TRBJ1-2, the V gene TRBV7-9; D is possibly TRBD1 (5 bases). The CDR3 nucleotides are TGTGCCAGCAGCTCCGGGACTAGAGATGGCTACACCTTC. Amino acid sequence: CASSSGTRDGYTF.